The 15 T cell receptor beta chains reported below all come from one sample, sequenced in a study of radiotherapy plus CTLA-4 blockade in lung cancer. Clones were sequenced by immunoSEQ multiplex PCR, and TCRdb holds only the in-frame ones, with some missing. Of tens of thousands of clones in the sample, approximately 84% are singletons; the top ten hold more than 4.5%. The sequences come from peripheral blood, collected from a patient treated with radiotherapy plus ipilimumab. The source of these receptors is a human donor with non-small cell lung cancer whose response to radiotherapy plus ipilimumab could not be evaluated.

V gene TRBV27 combines with J gene TRBJ1-1; 8 nucleotides agree with TRBD1. The germline V gene has CDR1 MNHEY and CDR2 SMNVEV (reference sequence). The J segment lost 8 bases and the V segment lost 5 bases, leaving 22 bases of the junction unmatched. The CDR3 loop spans 18 amino acids. CDR3 nucleotides: TGTGCCAGCAGTCCGAGGGAAATGGACAGGGTGGCGAGTTTGGAAGCTTTCTTT. This sequence encodes CASSPREMDRVASLEAFF.

This clone was seen more than once but under ten times. The rearrangement joins TRBV30 to TRBJ2-1, with 7 bases lining up with TRBD1. The germline V gene has CDR1 GTSNPN and CDR2 SVGIG (reference sequence). V trimming: 0 bases; J trimming: 9 bases; junction bases outside the gene matches: 5. The CDR3 is 13 amino acids. The DNA of the CDR3 is TGTGCCTGGAGTGTACACAGGGGCAGTGAGCAGTTCTTC. It yields the protein CAWSVHRGSEQFF.

This clone was seen more than once but under ten times. The chain combines TRBV6-6 with TRBJ1-5, with unresolved D. Germline V gene lookup returns CDR1 MNHNY and CDR2 SVGAGI (reference sequence). This CDR3 has 12 amino acids. V lost 2 bases and J lost 3, with 2 bases in between. The CDR3 here is CASSYLNQPQHF. In DNA form, the CDR3 reads TGTGCCAGCAGTTACCTCAATCAGCCCCAGCATTTT.

This chain uses TRBV9 with TRBJ2-7, with 10 bases aligning to TRBD1. Trimming at V came to 1 base and at J to 5 bases, leaving 3 bases not matched to a gene. This CDR3 region has 14 residues. In germline, CDR1 is SGDLS, CDR2 YYNGEE. For the CDR3, the DNA is TGTGCCAGCAGCGTAAGGGACAGGGGCCACGAGCAGTACTTC. This translates into CASSVRDRGHEQYF.

The gene calls are TRBV19 and TRBJ2-5; 8 nucleotides align to TRBD1. The germline V gene encodes CDR1 LNHDA and CDR2 SQIVND (reference sequence). The J segment lost 5 bases and the V segment lost 9 bases, leaving 8 bases of the junction unmatched. The CDR3 has 13 amino acids. CDR3 nucleotide sequence: TGTGCCAGCTCCGACAGGGGAACGGAGACCCAGTACTTC. It translates to CASSDRGTETQYF.

For the CDR3, the DNA is TGTGCCAGCAGCCCCTCAAGGGGACAGGGGAAAGAGACCCAGTACTTC. Translation: CASSPSRGQGKETQYF. The V gene is TRBV25-1, the J gene TRBJ2-5; TRBD1 matches 10 bases. The CDR3 spans 16 residues. Germline CDR1 reads MGHDK; CDR2 reads SYGVNS. V gave up 6 bases and J gave up 3 bases; unmatched junction bases: 10.

The chain combines TRBV28 with TRBJ1-2; D not certain. CDR3 size: 15 residues. V was cut by 3 bases and J by 6 bases, with 17 bases left in between. Germline-derived CDR1 and CDR2 are MDHEN and SYDVKM. CDR3 nucleotides: TGTGCCAGCAGTTTTATCCTCGAGGGAAACAATGGCTACACCTTC. Encoded protein: CASSFILEGNNGYTF.

This chain connects TRBV14 to TRBJ2-3; tentatively, D is TRBD2 (5 bases). Germline V gene lookup returns CDR1 SGHDN and CDR2 FVKESK. Trimming cost V 1 base and J 2 bases, with 13 bases left between them. The CDR3 totals 16 residues. The CDR3 loop reads CASSQVGLLPTDTQYF. The CDR3, as DNA: TGTGCCAGCAGCCAAGTAGGACTCCTCCCCACAGATACGCAGTATTTT.

The chain carries TRBV7-2 and TRBJ1-1; D remains ambiguous. In germline, CDR1 is SGHTA, CDR2 FQGNSA. V was trimmed by 1 base and J by 5 bases, leaving 11 bases between them. The CDR3 sequence is 14 residues long. CDR3 sequence reads: CASSLGESVTEAFF. The CDR3, as DNA: TGTGCCAGCAGCTTAGGGGAGTCGGTGACTGAAGCTTTCTTT.

The CDR3 DNA is TGCGCCAGCAGCCAAGGGGTAACTAGCGGCTCCTACGAGCAGTACTTC. It is translated as CASSQGVTSGSYEQYF. The V and J genes are TRBV4-1 and TRBJ2-7, with 8 bases lining up with TRBD2. The CDR3 is 16 residues long. Looked up from germline, CDR1 is MGHRA and CDR2 is YSYEKL. The trim removed 1 base at V and 0 bases at J, leaving 5 bases unmatched.

In this sample, this clone turned up a few times. The genes are TRBV7-9 and TRBJ1-1; D not resolved. The CDR3 loop spans 15 amino acids. V was clipped by 1 base and J by 4 bases, with 13 bases between them. Germline CDR1 and CDR2: SEHNR and FQNEAQ (reference sequence). The CDR3 here is CASSLGYSAGTEAFF. The CDR3 DNA sequence: TGTGCCAGCAGCTTAGGTTACTCGGCGGGCACTGAAGCTTTCTTT.

This chain links TRBV7-2 with TRBJ2-1; D call uncertain. Germline V gene data show CDR1 as SGHTA and CDR2 as FQGNSA. The CDR3 is 16 amino acids. The ends were cut back, 2 bases at V and 0 bases at J, with 11 bases in the middle. CDR3 in DNA: TGTGCCAGCAGCTTAACTCCGTTTAGCTCCTACAATGAGCAGTTCTTC. It translates to CASSLTPFSSYNEQFF. Using reference TRBV7-2 and TRBJ2-1 for the parts outside the CDR3, the full variable domain is GAGVSQSPSNKVTEKGKDVELRCDPISGHTALYWYRQSLGQGLEFLIYFQGNSAPDKSGLPSDRFSAERTGGSVSTLTIQRTQQEDSAVYLCASSLTPFSSYNEQFFGPGTRLTVL.

The V gene is TRBV5-6, the J gene TRBJ2-7; TRBD1 matches 9 bases. Germline V gene lookup returns CDR1 SGHDT and CDR2 YYEEEE. The CDR3 sequence is 15 residues long. Trimming at V came to 1 base and at J to 5 bases, leaving 7 bases not matched to a gene. In nucleotides, the CDR3 is TGTGCCAGCAGCTTGCACGGGACAGGGTTCGACGAGCAGTACTTC. Encoded protein: CASSLHGTGFDEQYF. The variable domain in full, with the rest retrieved from reference TRBV5-6 and TRBJ2-7, is DAGVTQSPTHLIKTRGQQVTLRCSPKSGHDTVSWYQQALGQGPQFIFQYYEEEERQRGNFPDRFSGHQFPNYSSELNVNALLLGDSALYLCASSLHGTGFDEQYFGPGTRLTVT.

The gene calls are TRBV6-1 and TRBJ1-5; D is uncertain. The germline V gene encodes CDR1 MNHNS and CDR2 SASEGT. The CDR3 loop spans 13 amino acids. Between the trimmed V and J ends, which lost 4 bases and 6 bases, there was a span of 10 bases. CDR3 sequence (DNA): TGTGCCAGCAGTGGCAGTGGAGCTCAGCCCCAGCATTTT. Its translation is CASSGSGAQPQHF.

The chain links TRBV29-1 to TRBJ2-1, with 10 bases aligning to TRBD2. With V trimmed by 6 bases and J by 4 bases, 3 bases remained unmatched. The germline CDR1 and CDR2 sequences are SQVTM and ANQGSEA. CDR3 length: 13 residues. The CDR3 region is CSVGLATYNEQFF. The CDR3 region has the DNA TGCAGCGTGGGACTAGCGACTTACAATGAGCAGTTCTTC.